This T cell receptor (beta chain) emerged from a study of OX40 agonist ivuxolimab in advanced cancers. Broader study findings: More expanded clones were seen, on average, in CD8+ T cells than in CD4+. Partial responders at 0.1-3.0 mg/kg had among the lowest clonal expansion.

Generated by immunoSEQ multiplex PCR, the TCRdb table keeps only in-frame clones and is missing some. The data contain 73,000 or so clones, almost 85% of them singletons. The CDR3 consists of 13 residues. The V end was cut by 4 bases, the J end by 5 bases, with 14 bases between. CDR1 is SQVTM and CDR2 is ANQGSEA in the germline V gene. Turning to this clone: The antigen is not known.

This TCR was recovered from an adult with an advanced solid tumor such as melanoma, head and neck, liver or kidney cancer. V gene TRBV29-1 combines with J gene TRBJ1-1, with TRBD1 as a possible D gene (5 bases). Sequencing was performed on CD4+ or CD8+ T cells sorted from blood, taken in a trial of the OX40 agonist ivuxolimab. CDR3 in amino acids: CSVVSQGGTEAFF. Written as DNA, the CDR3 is TGCAGCGTTGTTTCGCAGGGAGGGACTGAAGCTTTCTTT.